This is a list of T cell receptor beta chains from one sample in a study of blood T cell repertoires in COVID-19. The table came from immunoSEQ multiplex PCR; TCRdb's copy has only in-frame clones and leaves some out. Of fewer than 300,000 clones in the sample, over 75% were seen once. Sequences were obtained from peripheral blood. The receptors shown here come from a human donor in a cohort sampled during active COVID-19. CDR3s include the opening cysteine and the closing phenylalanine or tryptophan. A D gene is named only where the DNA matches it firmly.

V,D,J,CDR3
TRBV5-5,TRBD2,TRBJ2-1,CASSSLAGSTMEQFF
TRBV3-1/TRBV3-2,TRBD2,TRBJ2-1,CASSQTSGRSYNEQFF
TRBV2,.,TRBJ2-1,CASSDPARNEQFF
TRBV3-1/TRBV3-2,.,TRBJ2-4,CASSGGQGGGKNIQYF
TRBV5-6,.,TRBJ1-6,CASSRRGSPLHF
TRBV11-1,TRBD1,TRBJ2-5,CASSFRDRGGETQYF
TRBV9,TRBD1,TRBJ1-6,CASSVDGTGGRYNSPLHF
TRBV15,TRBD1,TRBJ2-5,CATSRDWTGSPETQYF
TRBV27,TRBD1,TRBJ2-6,CASSLLRGPGANVLTF
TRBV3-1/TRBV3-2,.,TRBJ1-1,CASSQVEGVTEAFF
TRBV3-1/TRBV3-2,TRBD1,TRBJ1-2,CASSRRQGRAYGYTF
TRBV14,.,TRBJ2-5,CASSQGGPVTQYF
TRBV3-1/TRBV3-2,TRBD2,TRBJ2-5,CASSRGLAGDETQYF
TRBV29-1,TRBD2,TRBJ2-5,CSVSGRVSETQYF
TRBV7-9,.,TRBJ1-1,CASSRTGRTEAFF
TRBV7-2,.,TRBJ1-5,CASSYRVNQPQHF
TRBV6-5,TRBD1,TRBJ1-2,CASALAGTESKSYTF
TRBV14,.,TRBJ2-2,CASSQTVNRWNTGELFF
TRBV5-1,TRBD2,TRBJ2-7,CASSLAGGPAYEQYF
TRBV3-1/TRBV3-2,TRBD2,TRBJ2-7,CASSPTPIWEGYEQYF
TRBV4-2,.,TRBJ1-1,CASSQFGGRGTEAFF
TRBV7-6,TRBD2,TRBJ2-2,CASSPGTTYTGELFF
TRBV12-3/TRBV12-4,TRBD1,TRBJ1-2,CASSPGTGIGYTF
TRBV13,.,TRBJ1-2,CASDRDIDNYGYTF
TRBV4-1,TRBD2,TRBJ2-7,CASSQVSGSSYEQYF
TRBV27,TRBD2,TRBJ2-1,CATKLAGAGYNEQFF
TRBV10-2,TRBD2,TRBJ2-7,CASSPGLATYEQYF
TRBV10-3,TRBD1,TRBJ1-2,CAISESLGGTGGHYGYTF
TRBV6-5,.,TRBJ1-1,CASTGLLTEAFF
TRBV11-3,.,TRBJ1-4,CASSFPGVGFEKLFF
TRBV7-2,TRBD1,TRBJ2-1,CASSLGWQGVGNEQFF
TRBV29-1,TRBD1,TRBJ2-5,CSVGRGTGGMETQYF
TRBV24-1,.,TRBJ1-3,CATSQGGEREGNTIYF
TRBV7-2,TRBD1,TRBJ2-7,CASSGDRGYEQYF
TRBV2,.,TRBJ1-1,CASSLQGLNTEAFF
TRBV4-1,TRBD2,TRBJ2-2,CASSQSPGTILGTGELFF
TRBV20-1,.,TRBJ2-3,CSASKAVGTDTQYF
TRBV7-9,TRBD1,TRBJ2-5,CASNPRDSSLQETQYF
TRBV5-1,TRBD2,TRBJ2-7,CASSFGTSGYEQYF
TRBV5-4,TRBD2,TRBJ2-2,CASSSLPLAGAIGELFF
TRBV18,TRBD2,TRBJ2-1,CASSPELAGVANEQFF
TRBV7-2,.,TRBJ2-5,CASSPGPRAITETQYF
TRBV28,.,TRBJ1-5,CASNPDSYSNQPQHF
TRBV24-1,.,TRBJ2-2,CATSDGGRRELFF
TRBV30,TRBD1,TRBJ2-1,CAWIGTGVNEQFF
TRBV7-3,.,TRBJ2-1,CASSPSAYYNEQFF
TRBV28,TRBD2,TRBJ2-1,CASSFSGRALNEQFF
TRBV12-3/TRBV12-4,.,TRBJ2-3,CASSFGGGDTQYF
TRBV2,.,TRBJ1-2,CASRQALYGYTF
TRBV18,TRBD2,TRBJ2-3,CASSPLREGTQYF
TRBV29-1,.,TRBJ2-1,CSAGDRYNEQFF